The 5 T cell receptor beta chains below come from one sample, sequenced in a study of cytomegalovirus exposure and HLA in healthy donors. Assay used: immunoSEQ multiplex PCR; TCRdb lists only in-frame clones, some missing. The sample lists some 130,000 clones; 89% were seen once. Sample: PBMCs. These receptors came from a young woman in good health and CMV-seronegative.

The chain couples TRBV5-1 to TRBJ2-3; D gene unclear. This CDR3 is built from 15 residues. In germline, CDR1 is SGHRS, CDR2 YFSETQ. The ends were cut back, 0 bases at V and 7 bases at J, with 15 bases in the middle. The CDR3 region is CASSLDGAVSHTQYF. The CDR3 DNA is TGCGCCAGCAGCTTGGATGGCGCGGTTTCACATACGCAGTATTTT.

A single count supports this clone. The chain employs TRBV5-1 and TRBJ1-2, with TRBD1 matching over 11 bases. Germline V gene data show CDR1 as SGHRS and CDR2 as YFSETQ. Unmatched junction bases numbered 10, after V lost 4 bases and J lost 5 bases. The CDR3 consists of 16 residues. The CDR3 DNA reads TGCGCCAGCAGCGTAGGACAGGGGGCGCAAGGGTATGGCTACACCTTC. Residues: CASSVGQGAQGYGYTF.

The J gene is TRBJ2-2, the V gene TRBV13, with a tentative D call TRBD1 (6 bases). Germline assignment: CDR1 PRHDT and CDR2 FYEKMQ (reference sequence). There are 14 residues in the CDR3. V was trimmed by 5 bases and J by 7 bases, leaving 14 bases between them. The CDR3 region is CASSAHRVGGELFF. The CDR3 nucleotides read TGTGCCAGCAGCGCTCACAGGGTTGGCGGGGAGCTGTTTTTT.

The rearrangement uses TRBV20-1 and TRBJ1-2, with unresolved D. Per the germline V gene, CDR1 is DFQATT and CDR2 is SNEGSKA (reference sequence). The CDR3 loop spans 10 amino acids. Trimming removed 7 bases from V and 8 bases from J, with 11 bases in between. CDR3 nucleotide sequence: TGCAGTGGCGCGATCAGGGGCTACACCTTC. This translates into CSGAIRGYTF.

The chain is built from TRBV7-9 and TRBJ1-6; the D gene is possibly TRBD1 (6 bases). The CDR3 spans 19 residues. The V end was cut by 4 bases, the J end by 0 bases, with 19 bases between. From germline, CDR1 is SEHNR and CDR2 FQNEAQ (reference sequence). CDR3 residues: CASSSRGNRASSYNSPLHF. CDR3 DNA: TGTGCCAGCAGCTCTAGAGGGAACAGGGCCAGCTCCTATAATTCACCCCTCCACTTT. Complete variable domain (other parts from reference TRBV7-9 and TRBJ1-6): DTGVSQNPRHKITKRGQNVTFRCDPISEHNRLYWYRQTLGQGPEFLTYFQNEAQLEKSRLLSDRFSAERPKGSFSTLEIQRTEQGDSAMYLCASSSRGNRASSYNSPLHFGNGTRLTVT.